The T cell receptor (beta chain) under discussion was sequenced for a study of blood T cell repertoires in COVID-19. The wider study: Both acute and convalescent COVID-19 samples were obtained from the United States, Italy and Spain.

As originally analysed: The assay estimated nucleated cells by amplifying reference gene primers. Only in-frame clones appear in the TCRdb table, and some are missing; sequencing was by immunoSEQ multiplex PCR. The V and J calls and clone size are taken from that table; D and trimming were inferred from the DNA. The profile covers 45,000 to 60,000 clones, with 70% to 85% appearing a single time and more than 2.5% taken by the ten largest. The germline V gene encodes CDR1 MGHRA and CDR2 YSYEKL. J gave up 1 base and V 0 bases, and 2 bases lay outside the gene matches. The CDR3 consists of 16 residues. The rearrangement joins TRBV4-1 to TRBJ2-2; 7 positions agree with TRBD2. The sample taken for sequencing was peripheral blood. The sequence came from a man in his forties or fifties with acute or convalescent COVID-19. The CDR3 DNA is TGCGCCAGCAGCCAAGATCTAGCGGAGAACACCGGGGAGCTGTTTTTT. Translated, it gives CASSQDLAENTGELFF.